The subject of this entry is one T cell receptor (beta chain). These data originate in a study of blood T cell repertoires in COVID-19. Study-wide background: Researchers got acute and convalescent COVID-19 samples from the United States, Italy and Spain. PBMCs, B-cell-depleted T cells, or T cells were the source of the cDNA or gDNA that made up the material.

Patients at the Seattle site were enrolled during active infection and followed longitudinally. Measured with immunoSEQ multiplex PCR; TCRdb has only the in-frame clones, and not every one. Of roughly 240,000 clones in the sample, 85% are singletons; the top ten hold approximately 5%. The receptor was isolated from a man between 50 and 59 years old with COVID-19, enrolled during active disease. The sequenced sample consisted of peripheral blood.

Written as DNA, the CDR3 is TGCGCCAGCAGCTTGTCGGGGGACGGGCAGCCCCAGCATTTT. Amino acid sequence: CASSLSGDGQPQHF. V is TRBV5-1 and J is TRBJ1-5; the D gene is possibly TRBD1 (5 bases). CDR3 size: 14 residues. The V and J ends lost 1 base and 7 bases respectively, with 12 bases between them. From germline, CDR1 is SGHRS and CDR2 YFSETQ. Filled out from reference TRBV5-1 and TRBJ1-5, the complete variable domain reads KAGVTQTPRYLIKTRGQQVTLSCSPISGHRSVSWYQQTPGQGLQFLFEYFSETQRNKGNFPGRFSGRQFSNSRSEMNVSTLELGDSALYLCASSLSGDGQPQHFGDGTRLSIL.